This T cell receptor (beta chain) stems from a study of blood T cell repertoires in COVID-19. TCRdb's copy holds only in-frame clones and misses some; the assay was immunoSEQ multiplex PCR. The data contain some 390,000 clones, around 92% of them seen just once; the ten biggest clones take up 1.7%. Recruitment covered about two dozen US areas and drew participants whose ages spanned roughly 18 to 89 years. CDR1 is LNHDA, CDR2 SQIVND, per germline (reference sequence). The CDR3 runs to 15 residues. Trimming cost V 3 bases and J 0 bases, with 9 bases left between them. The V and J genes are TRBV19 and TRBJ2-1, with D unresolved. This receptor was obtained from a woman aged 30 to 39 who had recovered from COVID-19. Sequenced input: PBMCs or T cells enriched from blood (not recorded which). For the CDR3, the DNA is TGTGCCAGTAGTATCCCCATTAGCTCCTACAATGAGCAGTTCTTC. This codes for CASSIPISSYNEQFF.